One sample yielded the 3 T cell receptor beta chains listed below, sequenced in a study of cytomegalovirus exposure and HLA in healthy donors. The PCR made use of 60 Vbeta and 13 Jbeta primers. Produced via immunoSEQ multiplex PCR; TCRdb's table is partial and in-frame only. The sample consists of roughly 150,000 clones, about 81% of them appearing once. Material for sequencing was PBMCs. Receptors were obtained from a girl aged 2-10 years in good health and CMV-seropositive.

The rearrangement links TRBV25-1 to TRBJ1-2, with D possibly TRBD1 on 5 matching bases. Germline CDR1 MGHDK, CDR2 SYGVNS. The CDR3 runs 12 residues. Trimming cost V 4 bases and J 5 bases, with 8 bases left between them. CDR3 nucleotide sequence: TGTGCCAGCAGTGGACAGCTTTATGGCTACACCTTC. It specifies CASSGQLYGYTF.

The chain couples TRBV29-1 to TRBJ2-6; D is unresolved. CDR1 is SQVTM, CDR2 ANQGSEA, per germline. The CDR3 covers 15 residues. Trimming removed 6 bases at V and 2 bases at J, with 14 bases between. The CDR3 here is CSVSPGGPGANVLTF. The CDR3 nucleotides are TGCAGCGTAAGTCCAGGTGGCCCTGGGGCCAACGTCCTGACTTTC.

This clone appeared a few times. The chain employs TRBV6-5 and TRBJ2-7; no definite D call. This CDR3 is 14 amino acids long. V lost 2 bases and J 1 base, leaving 9 bases between the germline ends. Germline V gene sequence: CDR1 MNHEY, CDR2 SVGAGI. The CDR3 spells CASSYGPGSYEQYF. The CDR3 coding sequence is TGTGCCAGCAGTTACGGCCCAGGTTCCTACGAGCAGTACTTC.